This T cell receptor beta chain appears in the sequencing data of a study of control samples from healthy donors and cancer patients. Trimming cost V 4 bases and J 0 bases, with 13 bases left between them. The CDR3 is made up of 17 amino acids. CDR1 MGHRA and CDR2 YSYEKL come from the germline V gene. TCRdb keeps only in-frame clones here, not all; method: immunoSEQ multiplex PCR. Seen here are roughly 100,000 clones, 75% to 90% observed once, and the top ten hold 15% to 20%. This TCR was sampled from a man between 60 and 75 years old with lung cancer. Sequenced input: PBMCs. The V and J genes are TRBV4-1 and TRBJ2-6, with a weak D call TRBD2 (5 bases). CDR3: CASSLSRGNSGANVLTF. As DNA, the CDR3 is TGCGCCAGCAGCCTAAGCCGGGGAAACTCTGGGGCCAACGTCCTGACTTTC.